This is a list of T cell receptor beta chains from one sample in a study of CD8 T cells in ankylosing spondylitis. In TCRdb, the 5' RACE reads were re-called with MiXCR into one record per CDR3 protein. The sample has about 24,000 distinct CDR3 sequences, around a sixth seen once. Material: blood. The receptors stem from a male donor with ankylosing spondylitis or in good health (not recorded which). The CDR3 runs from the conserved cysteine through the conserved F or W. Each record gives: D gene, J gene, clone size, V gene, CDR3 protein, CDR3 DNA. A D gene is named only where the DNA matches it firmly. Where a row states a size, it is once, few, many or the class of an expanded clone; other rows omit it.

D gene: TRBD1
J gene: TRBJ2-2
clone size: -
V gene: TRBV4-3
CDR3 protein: CASSQATGGSGELFF
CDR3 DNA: TGCGCCAGCAGCCAAGCAACAGGGGGTTCCGGGGAGCTGTTTTTT

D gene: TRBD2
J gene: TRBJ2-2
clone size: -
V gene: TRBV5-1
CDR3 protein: CASSLKRAGSTGGELFF
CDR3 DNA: TGCGCCAGCAGCTTGAAGCGAGCGGGATCGACCGGGGGGGAGCTGTTTTTT

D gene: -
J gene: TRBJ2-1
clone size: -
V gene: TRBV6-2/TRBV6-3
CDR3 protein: CASSYSAFGEQFF
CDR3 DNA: TGTGCCAGCAGTTACTCTGCCTTCGGTGAGCAGTTCTTC

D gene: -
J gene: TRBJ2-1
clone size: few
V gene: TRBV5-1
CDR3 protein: CASSLTGPSSYNEQFF
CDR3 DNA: TGCGCCAGCAGCTTGACAGGGCCTAGCTCCTACAATGAGCAGTTCTTC

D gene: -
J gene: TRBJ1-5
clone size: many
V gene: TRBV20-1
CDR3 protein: CSASQGSNQPQHF
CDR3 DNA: TGCAGTGCTAGCCAGGGGAGCAATCAGCCCCAGCATTTT

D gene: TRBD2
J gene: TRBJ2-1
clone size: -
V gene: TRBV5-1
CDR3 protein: CASSGLGSGSYNEQFF
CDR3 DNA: TGCGCCAGCAGCGGGCTGGGTAGCGGGAGCTACAATGAGCAGTTCTTC

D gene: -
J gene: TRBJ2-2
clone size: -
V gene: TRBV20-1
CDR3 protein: CSAPGTPNTGELFF
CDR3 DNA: TGCAGTGCTCCCGGGACCCCGAACACCGGGGAGCTGTTTTTT

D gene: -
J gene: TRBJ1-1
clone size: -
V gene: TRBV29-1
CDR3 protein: CSVDGAVNTEAFF
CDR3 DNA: TGCAGCGTTGATGGGGCTGTTAACACTGAAGCTTTCTTT

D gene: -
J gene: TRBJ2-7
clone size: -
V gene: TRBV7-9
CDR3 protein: CANSFRGSTYEQYF
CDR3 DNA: TGTGCCAACAGCTTTCGAGGGAGCACCTACGAGCAGTACTTC

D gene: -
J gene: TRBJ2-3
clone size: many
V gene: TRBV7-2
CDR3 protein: CASSLVVGGPDTQYF
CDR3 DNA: TGTGCCAGCAGCTTAGTGGTAGGAGGTCCAGATACGCAGTATTTT

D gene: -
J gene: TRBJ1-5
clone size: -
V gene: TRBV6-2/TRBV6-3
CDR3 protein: CASSYSGQDSNQPQHF
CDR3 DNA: TGTGCCAGCAGTTACTCCGGACAAGATAGCAATCAGCCCCAGCATTTT